One sample yielded the 23 T cell receptor beta chains listed below, sequenced in a study of CD8+ T cells in alopecia areata. Treatment given: oral pan-JAK inhibitor, 5-10 mg twice daily. Reverse transcription of extracted RNA yielded cDNA, which provided the sequencing template. The assay was immunoSEQ multiplex PCR, and TCRdb's table has in-frame clones only and misses some. There are more than 200,000 clones in the sample; 64% occur only once, and around 4% lies in the top ten. Here the sequenced sample was CD4+ T cells sorted from blood, taken at week 4, from a patient treated with tofacitinib. These receptors came from a human donor with alopecia areata.

J is TRBJ1-6 and V is TRBV5-4; a possible D gene is TRBD1 (5 bases). The germline V gene has CDR1 SGHNT and CDR2 YYREEE (reference sequence). V gave up 4 bases and J gave up 8 bases, with 13 bases separating them. The CDR3 spans 14 residues. The CDR3 region is CASSRPGDHSPLHF. As DNA, the CDR3 is TGTGCCAGCAGCCGCCCGGGGGACCATTCACCCCTCCACTTT.

The chain recombines TRBV29-1 with TRBJ1-1; 8 bases fit TRBD1. There are 11 residues in the CDR3. Germline CDR1 reads SQVTM; CDR2 reads ANQGSEA. Trimming took 6 bases from V and 10 from J; bases not matched to a gene: 7. CDR3 bases: TGCAGCGTATCCGGGACAGGAGCAGCTTTCTTT. Residues: CSVSGTGAAFF. The whole variable domain, filled in from reference TRBV29-1 and TRBJ1-1, reads SAVISQKPSRDICQRGTSLTIQCQVDSQVTMMFWYRQQPGQSLTLIATANQGSEATYESGFVIDKFPISRPNLTFSTLTVSNMSPEDSSIYLCSVSGTGAAFFGQGTRLTVV.

The rearrangement joins TRBV5-1 to TRBJ2-1; a possible D gene is TRBD2 (7 bases). Germline-derived CDR1 and CDR2 are SGHRS and YFSETQ. The CDR3 contains 17 residues. V shed 1 base and J shed 0 bases, with 14 bases lying between them. The CDR3 bases are TGCGCCAGCAGCTTGCAGGGCGGGGGCCTCTCCTACAATGAGCAGTTCTTC. Protein sequence: CASSLQGGGLSYNEQFF.

This chain connects TRBV30 to TRBJ2-3; D gene uncertain. V lost 5 bases and J lost 2, with 5 bases in between. CDR1 GTSNPN and CDR2 SVGIG come from the germline V gene (reference sequence). The CDR3 sequence is 11 residues long. The CDR3 nucleotides are TGTGCCTGGGGCATCACAGATACGCAGTATTTT. Its translation is CAWGITDTQYF.

CDR3 DNA: TGCGCCAGCAGCCCCCTCGGGGGCCAGGGGGGTAATGAGCAGTTCTTC. Translating it yields CASSPLGGQGGNEQFF. This chain uses TRBV5-1 with TRBJ2-1; a weak D match, TRBD1 (7 bases). The V gene lost 4 bases and the J gene lost 7 bases, with 21 bases spanning the gap. Per germline, CDR1 SGHRS and CDR2 YFSETQ. The CDR3 is 16 residues long.

This chain joins TRBV7-2 and TRBJ1-5, with TRBD1 identical over 8 bases. Trimming cost V 1 base and J 3 bases; bases outside gene matches: 5. This CDR3 comprises 16 residues. Germline CDR1 SGHTA, CDR2 FQGNSA. CDR3 bases: TGTGCCAGCAGCTTAGTAGGCAGGGGGCACAATCAGCCCCAGCATTTT. Encoded protein: CASSLVGRGHNQPQHF.

This rearrangement joins TRBV29-1 to TRBJ2-5; 7 positions agree with TRBD1. The CDR3 is 12 amino acids. V lost 7 bases, J lost 11 bases, and 13 bases stayed unmatched. Germline CDR1 reads SQVTM; CDR2 reads ANQGSEA. The DNA of the CDR3 is TGCAGCGCGACGGGACAGCTTTGGGAGCAGTACTTC. It translates to CSATGQLWEQYF.

The rearrangement links TRBV27 to TRBJ1-2; 8 bases map to TRBD1. Trimming removed 2 bases from V and 0 bases from J; junction bases left unmatched: 2. Germline CDR1 and CDR2: MNHEY and SMNVEV (reference sequence). The CDR3 has 15 residues. The chain's CDR3 is CASSLGTGSNYGYTF. The CDR3 coding sequence is TGTGCCAGCAGTTTAGGGACAGGTTCTAACTATGGCTACACCTTC.

With regard to this clone: One junction end does not reproduce the germline sequence, and a read error may be involved. The gene calls are TRBV4-1 and TRBJ1-2, with a possible D match to TRBD1 (6 bases). Germline values: CDR1 MGHRA, CDR2 YSYEKL. This CDR3 has 16 residues. The CDR3 DNA reads TGTGCCAGCACCTTAAGGGGAGGGGGAGTAAACTATGGCTACACCTTC. Its protein is CASTLRGGGVNYGYTF.

The V and J genes are TRBV29-1 and TRBJ1-2, with 7 bases lining up with TRBD1. The V and J ends lost 6 bases and 4 bases, in that order; junction bases with no gene match: 11. Germline CDR1 reads SQVTM; CDR2 reads ANQGSEA. The CDR3 runs 14 residues. The CDR3 loop reads CSVGDRAFSYGYTF. Here the CDR3 DNA reads TGCAGCGTCGGAGACAGGGCTTTTAGCTATGGCTACACCTTC.

The chain links TRBV4-3 to TRBJ2-7; no reliable D call. Germline V gene sequence: CDR1 LGHNA, CDR2 YSLEER. V lost 1 base and J lost 1, with 8 bases in between. The CDR3 sequence is 14 residues long. The CDR3 DNA sequence: TGCGCCAGCAGCCAAGTAAAGGGTTCCTACGAGCAGTACTTC. It specifies CASSQVKGSYEQYF.

In this sample, this clone turned up a few times. J is TRBJ1-5 and V is TRBV30; unclear D gene. This CDR3 comprises 14 residues. In germline, CDR1 is GTSNPN, CDR2 SVGIG (reference sequence). V was trimmed by 4 bases and J by 3 bases, leaving 13 bases between them. The CDR3 bases are TGTGCCTGGATACCCGCCGGATTCAATCAGCCCCAGCATTTT. Its translation is CAWIPAGFNQPQHF.

This sequence joins TRBV30 and TRBJ2-1; no firm D call. The CDR3 loop spans 13 amino acids. CDR1 GTSNPN and CDR2 SVGIG come from the germline V gene (reference sequence). Trimming removed 0 bases from V and 6 bases from J, with 9 bases in between. For the CDR3, the DNA is TGTGCCTGGAGTGTAAATCTTTCCAATGAGCAGTTCTTC. It is translated as CAWSVNLSNEQFF.

The chain joins TRBV15 to TRBJ1-5; a weak D match, TRBD1 (5 bases). The CDR3 extends over 14 amino acids. CDR1 is LNHNV, CDR2 YYDKDF, per germline (reference sequence). V was clipped by 1 base and J by 4 bases, with 8 bases between them. The CDR3: CATSRGGGNQPQHF. The CDR3 nucleotides read TGTGCCACCAGCAGAGGTGGGGGGAATCAGCCCCAGCATTTT. Drawing the rest from reference TRBV15 and TRBJ1-5, the complete variable domain is DAMVIQNPRYQVTQFGKPVTLSCSQTLNHNVMYWYQQKSSQAPKLLFHYYDKDFNNEADTPDNFQSRRPNTSFCFLDIRSPGLGDTAMYLCATSRGGGNQPQHFGDGTRLSIL.

This rearrangement joins TRBV11-2 to TRBJ1-3; D gene unclear. The V end was cut by 1 base, the J end by 7 bases, with 8 bases between. The CDR3 loop spans 13 amino acids. Germline values: CDR1 SGHAT, CDR2 FQNNGV. The DNA for the CDR3 is TGTGCCAGCAGCTTAGGAGGTTGGAACACCATATATTTT. This sequence encodes CASSLGGWNTIYF.

Note on this clone: Different DNA sequences within this sample yield the same CDR3. V is TRBV6-5 and J is TRBJ2-5; 7 bases agree with TRBD2. The CDR3 has 12 residues. V trimming: 4 bases; J trimming: 5 bases; junction bases outside the gene matches: 1. Germline V CDR1 and CDR2: MNHEY, SVGAGI. The CDR3 sequence is CASSSGGETQYF. As DNA, the CDR3 is TGTGCCAGCAGTTCCGGGGGGGAGACCCAGTACTTC.

This chain links TRBV30 with TRBJ1-1; D gene uncertain. V gave up 0 bases and J gave up 4 bases, with 9 bases separating them. The CDR3 covers 13 residues. CDR1 GTSNPN and CDR2 SVGIG come from the germline V gene (reference sequence). Written as DNA, the CDR3 is TGTGCCTGGAGTGTTCAGGAAGGCACTGAAGCTTTCTTT. Translating it yields CAWSVQEGTEAFF.

Note on this clone: The same CDR3 is also encoded by other DNA sequences in this sample. This sequence joins TRBV30 and TRBJ1-1; no firm D call. Between the trimmed V and J ends, which lost 1 base and 4 bases, there was a span of 4 bases. The V gene's germline CDR1 is GTSNPN and CDR2 SVGIG (reference sequence). There are 11 residues in the CDR3. The CDR3 is CAWSGLTEAFF. The CDR3 DNA sequence: TGTGCCTGGAGTGGGCTCACTGAAGCTTTCTTT. The whole variable domain, remainder taken from reference TRBV30 and TRBJ1-1, is SQTIHQWPATLVQPVGSPLSLECTVEGTSNPNLYWYRQAAGRGLQLLFYSVGIGQISSEVPQNLSASRPQDRQFILSSKKLLLSDSGFYLCAWSGLTEAFFGQGTRLTVV.

Regarding this clone: The germline gene is not matched at one end of the junction; a read error may be the cause. In nucleotides, the CDR3 is TGTGCCAGCAGCTTGGGGGGCAGGAGCTCCTACGAGCAGTACTTC. Its protein is CASSLGGRSSYEQYF. V and J are TRBV5-1 and TRBJ2-7; D may be TRBD1 or TRBD2 (6 bases each). The CDR3 contains 15 residues. CDR1 and CDR2 (germline): SGHRS, YFSETQ. Based on the CDR3 plus reference TRBV5-1 and TRBJ2-7, the full variable domain is KAGVTQTPRYLIKTRGQQVTLSCSPISGHRSVSWYQQTPGQGLQFLFEYFSETQRNKGNFPGRFSGRQFSNSRSEMNVSTLELGDSALYLCASSLGGRSSYEQYFGPGTRLTVT.

The gene calls are TRBV30 and TRBJ2-7; 9 bases are a match to TRBD1. Germline V lookup: CDR1 GTSNPN, CDR2 SVGIG (reference sequence). This CDR3 has 13 amino acids. Germline trimming cut 5 bases from V and 6 bases from J; bases unmatched to any gene: 8. CDR3 sequence (DNA): TGTGCCTGGGCCGGTGGGACAGGGCGCGAGCAGTACTTC. Its protein product is CAWAGGTGREQYF.

The chain is built from TRBV29-1 and TRBJ2-7; 12 bases fit TRBD2. With 0 bases clipped from V and 4 bases from J, the junction kept 10 bases outside the gene matches. Germline assignment: CDR1 SQVTM and CDR2 ANQGSEA. CDR3 length equals 17 residues. CDR3 amino acids: CSVEDRASGGARYEQYF. Here the CDR3 DNA reads TGCAGCGTTGAAGATAGGGCTAGCGGGGGGGCCAGGTACGAGCAGTACTTC.

The chain is built from TRBV30 and TRBJ1-3, with D perhaps TRBD1 (5 bases). CDR1 GTSNPN and CDR2 SVGIG come from the germline V gene (reference sequence). CDR3 length: 14 amino acids. Trimming took off 5 bases at V and 0 bases at J, with 11 bases between the two ends. CDR3 DNA sequence: TGTGCCTGGGGGAGGGGAAGCTCTGGAAACACCATATATTTT. Its translation is CAWGRGSSGNTIYF.

CDR3 sequence (DNA): TGTGCCAGCACCGAAAGGGGACTAGCAAACAATGAGCAGTTCTTC. The encoded protein is CASTERGLANNEQFF. This chain uses TRBV2 with TRBJ2-1, with 9 bases fitting TRBD2. The CDR3 runs 15 residues. CDR1 SNHLY and CDR2 FYNNEI come from the germline V gene. V dropped 7 bases and J dropped 5; count of bases not matched to a gene: 9.